This entry features one T cell receptor (beta chain) sequence. Its specific antigen is unknown. There are no base qualities to consult, and no much larger clone falls within one base. The CDR1 and CDR2 encoded by the germline V gene are SGHRS and YFSETQ. Taken from cysteine to phenylalanine, the CDR3 has 14 residues. Only the CDR3 DNA stays, 42 bases, in frame from base 1. The germline ends are 11 bases apart after V is trimmed by 0 bases and J by 7 bases. This specimen comes from a study of cytomegalovirus exposure and HLA in healthy donors (dated by TCRdb to the late 2010s). Study-level background: An earlier analysis of approximately 640 of the donors reported about 250 Gb of sequence data and more than 90 million unique TCR beta sequences from approximately 180 million T cells. HLA typing covered class I and class II loci at four-digit resolution. Four or five DR-DQ haplotypes were handled as single units for association and clustering because linkage in the cohort was strong. Genome-wide SNP genotypes for about 55% of the roughly 670 donors were used in a later genetic analysis, which treated that subset as a discovery cohort. Among about 410 genotyped donors of the cohort, an average of around 220,000 unique TCR beta nucleotide sequences was sequenced per donor, of which about 19% were non-productive. High-throughput TCR immunosequencing, statistical association of individual TCRs with disease status, and machine learning were combined to predict cytomegalovirus infection status. Besides the first cohort of around 700 subjects, a separate validation cohort made up of over 100 different subjects was used. Rather than using new phenotypic data, the later analysis identified candidate immune exposures from TCR beta sequences and from how often those sequences occurred across donors. A later analysis re-examined previously published TCR beta repertoires from 610 or so donors and added high-resolution HLA genotyping to investigate patterns of TCR occurrence. To decide whether each TCR beta V gene segment behaved as functional or pseudogenic, an earlier analysis of some 580 of the donors relied on high-throughput TCR beta sequencing. Donor age, sex, ethnicity and CMV serostatus were collected together with the repertoire data. Every repertoire in the discovery cohort had been generated on one and the same sequencing platform. The number of donors typed differed by locus, with 629-630 for A, B, C, DRB1 and DQB1, 522 for DQA1, about 610 for DPA1, and some 440 for DPB1. The study aimed to test whether cataloging public T cell receptors could reveal signatures of past pathogen exposure. The genetic ancestry cluster associated with self-reported Caucasian donors included 81% of the roughly 390 genotyped donors. An early release covering approximately 600 HLA-typed donors comprised approximately 300 gigabases of sequencing data and tens of millions of unique TCR sequences. The study used immunosequencing to profile the T cell repertoires of 666 subjects and linked those repertoires to cytomegalovirus serostatus.

What the authors observed across the whole study: Specific HLA alleles were associated with 16,951 TCR beta sequences at a false discovery rate of 0.05 in a later analysis. The authors suggested that the approach could potentially be generalized to other disease states and immunological phenotypes. The study listed 164 TCR beta chains as associated with cytomegalovirus. The 87-base-pair reads could not distinguish some IMGT-functional V segments, including TRBV6-2 and TRBV6-3, so those segments were excluded. Immune exposure information for the cohort was limited to CMV serostatus. Several of the top co-occurrence clusters appeared to be linked to parvovirus B19, influenza, CMV and Epstein-Barr virus, according to a later analysis. A further reported finding was that TCR beta sequences accurately predicted the HLA-A and HLA-B alleles for most subjects in the first cohort. The presence/absence analyses assumed that sequencing depth was roughly uniform across donors, and that assumption may not be true. The cohort was sequenced for TCR beta chains only, and without alpha or paired-chain data the features that could be detected were limited. In a later analysis, the rate of TCR association differed among HLA loci, with DRB1 alleles having the most associated TCRs and HLA-C alleles having the fewest. An association between a missense DCLRE1C variant and V-gene and J-gene trimming of TCR beta chains was found in a later genetic analysis and replicated in an independent cohort. A later analysis found that HLA-associated TCR beta chains were more clonally expanded and had lower generation probabilities than equally common non-associated chains. Linkage disequilibrium might explain the correlated functional status among segregating V segments, but an unknown experimental factor could not be excluded. The classifier was reported to diagnose cytomegalovirus status with high specificity and sensitivity in both the original and validation cohorts. An earlier analysis of 450 to 750 of the donors showed that most TCR beta V segments appeared in productive rearrangements either about 87% or about 30% of the time, which broadly matched IMGT annotations. A later analysis found that most CMV-associated TCR beta chains appeared HLA-restricted, with HLA associations seemingly driven largely by CMV exposure. Most TCR sequences were seen in very few donors, while some public TCRs were found in many individuals. HLA typing was unavailable for some donors at each locus, so association tests used only the typed subset. Around 16 rarely observed V segments, including chromosome 9 orphons, were excluded from the earlier analysis of 550 to 700 of the donors because counts were too low. According to a later genetic analysis, donors in an Asian-associated ancestry cluster had fewer N-insertions in productive TCRs than the roughly 670-donor mean. When HLA alleles, especially DR and DQ, strongly co-occurred, attributing TCR associations to individual alleles was difficult. In vitro tests confirmed that three of the cytomegalovirus-associated TCR beta chains recognize cytomegalovirus antigens. A cluster of highly shared sequence variants was judged likely to represent a technical artifact of the sequencing pipeline.

In total, 630 or so healthy bone marrow donors made up the cohort. At the time of sampling, every cohort member was nominally healthy, though immune exposures that went unrecorded were likely present. The donor tested CMV seronegative, placing the donor among the approximately 360 seronegative members of the cohort. A peripheral blood sample was provided by each donor, and peripheral blood mononuclear cells were used for TCR beta sequencing. Genomic DNA extraction from the blood cell samples was performed with the Qiagen DNeasy Blood Extraction Kit. Libraries were made using the immunoSEQ multiplex PCR assay. A mixture of 60 forward primers for TCR Vbeta segments and 13 reverse primers for TCR Jbeta segments was used in the multiplex PCR. Amplification of the CDR3 region of rearranged TCR beta genes was performed with a multiplex PCR assay on genomic DNA. The Illumina HiSeq System was used to sequence the amplified TCR beta libraries as 87-base-pair reads. Turning to the authors' computational methods: In a later analysis, roughly 80 million unique TCR beta chains were counted across the roughly 610 repertoires, and approximately 11 million of these chains were shared by at least two donors. To remove PCR and sequencing errors, raw reads were error-corrected and collapsed into unique sequences using a nearest-neighbor algorithm that merged closely related sequences. Alignment of CDR3 sequences to IMGT reference sequences was used to assign V, D and J gene segments. For a sequence to be retained, a match of at least six nucleotides to both a V gene segment and a J gene segment was required. Rearrangements were classified as productive when the CDR3 lacked stop codons and remained in frame with V and J, and all other rearrangements were classified as non-productive. Following IMGT convention, CDR3 was defined as the stretch from the second conserved V-encoded cysteine up to the conserved J-encoded phenylalanine. In an earlier analysis of roughly 610 of the donors, sequences lacking an unambiguous match to a single V gene segment were excluded. An earlier analysis of about 600 of the donors called V segments functional above 56.7% productive rearrangements and segregating when the between-donor standard deviation exceeded 5%. A statistical classification framework was built for diagnosing cytomegalovirus status from the catalog of TCR beta chain sequences. In a later analysis, TCR nucleotide sequences were compared against IMGT/GENE-DB human TR gene sequences so that V and J genes could be assigned. The TCRdist pipeline was used in a later analysis to assign CDR3 sequences and most-parsimonious VDJ recombination scenarios. In a later analysis, each TCR beta chain was defined by its CDR3 amino acid sequence together with its V-gene family, and reads without a unique V-gene family were excluded. A later analysis removed several hundred highly shared, low-generation-probability nucleotide sequences to deal with suspected cross-contamination and a sequencing artifact. A later analysis calculated a clonal expansion index for each public chain from normalized within-repertoire ranks of inferred template counts. In a later analysis, generation probabilities were computed using a VDJ recombination model fitted to out-of-frame rearrangements, and the results were checked against IGoR. Hypergeometric tests were used in a later analysis to score TCR-TCR, TCR-HLA and TCR-CMV co-occurrence, with a repertoire-size bias correction applied to the TCR pairs. To estimate false discovery rates, a later analysis permuted the HLA or CMV assignments 20 times. In a later analysis, co-occurring TCRs were grouped using DBSCAN, with TCRdist sequence similarity added in when clustering inside HLA-allele-positive subsets. Repertoires with fewer than 30,000 or more than 120,000 public chains, plus five repertoires with anomalous nucleotide sharing, were excluded from co-occurrence clustering. TCRdb mirrors the immuneACCESS table, restricted to in-frame sequences. Some clones are absent from its copies; in checked studies, under half trace to an unresolved V gene, and the reason for the others is unknown. V and J calls and clone size are as listed in that table; D and trimming were resolved from the DNA. The sample table contains some 150,000 clones; only one count was recorded for around 81% of them. About 2.2% of the sample is in the top ten clones.

Rearrangement joined TRBV5-1 to TRBJ2-1; perhaps TRBD2 is the D gene, with 6 bases matching. This TCR derives from a man aged 50 to 60 in good health and CMV-seronegative. The sequenced material came from PBMCs. The DNA sequence follows: TGCGCCAGCAGCTTGGCGCAGGGAGGAAATGAGCAGTTCTTC. Protein translation: CASSLAQGGNEQFF. When the CDR3 is completed using the reference TRBV5-1 and TRBJ2-1 genes on either side, the full variable domain is KAGVTQTPRYLIKTRGQQVTLSCSPISGHRSVSWYQQTPGQGLQFLFEYFSETQRNKGNFPGRFSGRQFSNSRSEMNVSTLELGDSALYLCASSLAQGGNEQFFGPGTRLTVL.